One T cell receptor (beta chain) is described in this entry. Its antigen is currently unknown. These data are taken from a study of immune heterogeneity within non-small cell lung tumors. Notes on the study in general: There were identical dominant CDR3 beta clonotypes recurring across tumor sites within a patient, together with site-unique high-frequency clones.

The CDR3 is 13 residues long. Germline lookup yields CDR1 GTSNPN and CDR2 SVGIG (reference sequence). The authors amplified TCR beta CDR3 by multiplex PCR with 32 V and 13 J primers. TCRdb independently ran MiXCR on the multiplex PCR reads; one entry per CDR3 protein. The table has around 2,000 distinct CDR3 sequences, about 35% seen once. TCRs were amplified from about 560 ng gDNA of bulk tumor per sample. Biopsies that were spaced far apart were taken, several per primary tumor, during surgery. Before undergoing curative surgery, patients had newly diagnosed non-small cell lung cancer that was untreated.

This clonotype originated in a man aged 65-85 years with non-small cell lung cancer. What was sequenced was lung tumor tissue. The chain uses TRBV30 and TRBJ2-2; D perhaps matches TRBD1 (5 bases). CDR3 DNA: TGTGTCAGCCCGGGTAGGGGTGGCGGGGAGCTGTTTTTT. This sequence encodes CVSPGRGGGELFF.